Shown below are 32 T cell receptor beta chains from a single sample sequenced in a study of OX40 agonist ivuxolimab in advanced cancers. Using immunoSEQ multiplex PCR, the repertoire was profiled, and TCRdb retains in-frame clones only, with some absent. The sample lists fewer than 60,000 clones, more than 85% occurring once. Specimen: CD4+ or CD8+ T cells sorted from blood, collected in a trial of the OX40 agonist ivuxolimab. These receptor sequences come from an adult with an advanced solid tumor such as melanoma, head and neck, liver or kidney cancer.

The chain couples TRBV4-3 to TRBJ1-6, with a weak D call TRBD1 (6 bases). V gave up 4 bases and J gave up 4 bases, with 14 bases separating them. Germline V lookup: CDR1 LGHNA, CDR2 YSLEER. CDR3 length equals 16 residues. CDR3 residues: CASSPRTVKYNSPLHF. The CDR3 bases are TGCGCCAGCAGCCCCCGGACAGTAAAATATAATTCACCCCTCCACTTT.

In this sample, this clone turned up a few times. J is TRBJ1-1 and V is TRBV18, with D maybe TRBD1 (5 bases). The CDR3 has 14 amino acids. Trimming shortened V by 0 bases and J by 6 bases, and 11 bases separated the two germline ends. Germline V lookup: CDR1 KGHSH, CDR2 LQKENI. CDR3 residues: CASSPPEGIPEAFF. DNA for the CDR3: TGTGCCAGCTCACCACCGGAGGGGATCCCTGAAGCTTTCTTT. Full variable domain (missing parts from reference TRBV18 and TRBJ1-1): NAGVMQNPRHLVRRRGQEARLRCSPMKGHSHVYWYRQLPEEGLKFMVYLQKENIIDESGMPKERFSAEFPKEGPSILRIQQVVRGDSAAYFCASSPPEGIPEAFFGQGTRLTVV.

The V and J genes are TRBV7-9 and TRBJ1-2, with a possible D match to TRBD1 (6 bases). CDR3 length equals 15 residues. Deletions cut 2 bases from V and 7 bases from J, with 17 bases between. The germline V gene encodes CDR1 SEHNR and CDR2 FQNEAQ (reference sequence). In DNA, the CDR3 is TGTGCCAGCAGCTTAATCGGACAGACCACCACTGGCTACACCTTC. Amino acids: CASSLIGQTTTGYTF.

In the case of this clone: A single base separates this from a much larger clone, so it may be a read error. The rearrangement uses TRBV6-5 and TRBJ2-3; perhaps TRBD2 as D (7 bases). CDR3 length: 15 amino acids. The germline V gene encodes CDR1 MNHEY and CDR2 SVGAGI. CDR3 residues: CASNPGGLSIDTQYF. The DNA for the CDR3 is TGTGCCAGCAACCCCGGGGGGCTGAGCATAGATACGCAGTATTTT.

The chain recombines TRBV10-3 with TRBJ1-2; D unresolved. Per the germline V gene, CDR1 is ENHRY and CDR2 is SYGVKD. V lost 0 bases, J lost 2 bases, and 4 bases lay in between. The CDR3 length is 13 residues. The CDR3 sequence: CAISESDNYGYTF. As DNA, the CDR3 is TGTGCCATCAGTGAGTCGGACAACTATGGCTACACCTTC.

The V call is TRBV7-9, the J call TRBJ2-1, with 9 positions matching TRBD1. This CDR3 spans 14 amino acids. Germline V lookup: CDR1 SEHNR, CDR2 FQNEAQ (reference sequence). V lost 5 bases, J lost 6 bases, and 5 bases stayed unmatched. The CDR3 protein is CASSHRGQVNEQFF. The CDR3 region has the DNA TGTGCCAGCAGCCACAGGGGGCAGGTCAATGAGCAGTTCTTC.

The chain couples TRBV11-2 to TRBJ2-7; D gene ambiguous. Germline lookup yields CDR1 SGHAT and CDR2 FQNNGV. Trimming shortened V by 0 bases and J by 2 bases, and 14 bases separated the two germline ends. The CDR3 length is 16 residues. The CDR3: CASSLEGLYQAYEQYF. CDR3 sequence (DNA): TGTGCCAGCAGCTTAGAAGGTCTTTACCAAGCCTACGAGCAGTACTTC.

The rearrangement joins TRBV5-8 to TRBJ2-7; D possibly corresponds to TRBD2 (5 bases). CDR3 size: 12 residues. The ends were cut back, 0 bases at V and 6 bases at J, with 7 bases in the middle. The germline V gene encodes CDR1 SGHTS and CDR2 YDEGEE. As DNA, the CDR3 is TGTGCCAGCAGCTTGGACCGGGGCGAGCAGTACTTC. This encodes CASSLDRGEQYF.

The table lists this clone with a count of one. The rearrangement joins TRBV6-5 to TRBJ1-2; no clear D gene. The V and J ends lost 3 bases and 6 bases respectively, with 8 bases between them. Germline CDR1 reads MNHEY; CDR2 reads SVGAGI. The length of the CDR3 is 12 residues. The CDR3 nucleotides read TGTGCCAGCAGTTATTCCGGGCATGGCTACACCTTC. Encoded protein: CASSYSGHGYTF.

CDR3 bases: TGCAGCGTTGAAGATCGGGCCGGGGGCTACTATGGCTACACCTTC. Its translation is CSVEDRAGGYYGYTF. The chain links TRBV29-1 to TRBJ1-2; possibly TRBD1 for D (6 bases). CDR3 length equals 15 residues. CDR1 and CDR2 from the germline V gene are SQVTM and ANQGSEA. V lost 0 bases to trimming and J lost 3 bases, with 14 bases between them.

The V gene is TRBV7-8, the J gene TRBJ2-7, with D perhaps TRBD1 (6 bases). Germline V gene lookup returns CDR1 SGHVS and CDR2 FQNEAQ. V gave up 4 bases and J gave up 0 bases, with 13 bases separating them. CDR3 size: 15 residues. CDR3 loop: CASSSERGSSYEQYF. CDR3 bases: TGTGCCAGCAGCTCCGAGAGGGGGAGCTCCTACGAGCAGTACTTC.

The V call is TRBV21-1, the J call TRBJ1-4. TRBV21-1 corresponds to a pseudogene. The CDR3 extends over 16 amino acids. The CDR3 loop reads CASNPSGPGINEKLFF. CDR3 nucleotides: TGTGCCAGCAACCCTTCAGGGCCGGGGATTAATGAAAAACTGTTTTTT.

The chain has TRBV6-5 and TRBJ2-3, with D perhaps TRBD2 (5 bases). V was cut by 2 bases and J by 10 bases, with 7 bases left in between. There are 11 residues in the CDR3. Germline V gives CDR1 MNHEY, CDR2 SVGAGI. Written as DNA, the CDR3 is TGTGCCAGCAGTTACACGGGGTCGCAGTATTTT. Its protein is CASSYTGSQYF.

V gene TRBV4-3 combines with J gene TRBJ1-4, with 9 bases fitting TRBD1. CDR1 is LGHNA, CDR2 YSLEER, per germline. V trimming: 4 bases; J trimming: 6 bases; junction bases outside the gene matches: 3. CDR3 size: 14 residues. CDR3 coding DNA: TGCGCCAGCAGCCTGGACAGGGGATATGAAAAACTGTTTTTT. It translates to CASSLDRGYEKLFF.

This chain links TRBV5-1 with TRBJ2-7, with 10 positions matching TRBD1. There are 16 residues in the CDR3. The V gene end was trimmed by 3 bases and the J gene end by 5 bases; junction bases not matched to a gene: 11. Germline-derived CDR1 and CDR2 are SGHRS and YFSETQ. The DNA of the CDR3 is TGCGCCAGCAGCTGGATACCCGGGACAGGGGACGACGAGCAGTACTTC. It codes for CASSWIPGTGDDEQYF.

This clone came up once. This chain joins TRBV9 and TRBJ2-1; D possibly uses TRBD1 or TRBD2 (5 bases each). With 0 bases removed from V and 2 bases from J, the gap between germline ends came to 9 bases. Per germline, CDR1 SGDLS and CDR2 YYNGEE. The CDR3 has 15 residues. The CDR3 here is CASSVVGETYNEQFF. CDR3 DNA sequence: TGTGCCAGCAGCGTAGTGGGGGAGACCTACAATGAGCAGTTCTTC.

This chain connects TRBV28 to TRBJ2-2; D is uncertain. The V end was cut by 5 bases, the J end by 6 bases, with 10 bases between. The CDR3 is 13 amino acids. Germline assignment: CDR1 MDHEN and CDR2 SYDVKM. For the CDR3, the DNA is TGTGCCAGCAGTGTTGGGTGGCCCGGGGAGCTGTTTTTT. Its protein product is CASSVGWPGELFF.

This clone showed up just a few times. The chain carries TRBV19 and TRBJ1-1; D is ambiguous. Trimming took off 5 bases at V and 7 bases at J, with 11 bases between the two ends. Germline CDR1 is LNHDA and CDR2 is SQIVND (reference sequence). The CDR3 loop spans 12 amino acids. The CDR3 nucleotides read TGTGCCAGTAGTCAGGTATTGGATGAAGCTTTCTTT. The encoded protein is CASSQVLDEAFF.

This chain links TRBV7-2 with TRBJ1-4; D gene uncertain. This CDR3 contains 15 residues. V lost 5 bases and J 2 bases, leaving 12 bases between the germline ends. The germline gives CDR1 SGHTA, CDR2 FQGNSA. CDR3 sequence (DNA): TGTGCCAGCAGCCCATTTGAAGGGACTAATGAAAAACTGTTTTTT. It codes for CASSPFEGTNEKLFF.

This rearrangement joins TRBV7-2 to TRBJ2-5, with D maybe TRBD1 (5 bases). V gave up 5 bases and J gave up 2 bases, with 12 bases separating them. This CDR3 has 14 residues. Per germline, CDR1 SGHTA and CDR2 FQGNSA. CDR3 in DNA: TGTGCCAGCAGCCCGAGGACACCTCAAGAGACCCAGTACTTC. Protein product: CASSPRTPQETQYF.

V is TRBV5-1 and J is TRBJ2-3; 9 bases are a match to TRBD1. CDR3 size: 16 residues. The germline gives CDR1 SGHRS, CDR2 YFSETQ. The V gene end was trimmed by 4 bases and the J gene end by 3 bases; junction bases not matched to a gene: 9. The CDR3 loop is CASSPGQGGSTDTQYF. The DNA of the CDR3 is TGCGCCAGCAGCCCGGGACAGGGTGGCAGTACAGATACGCAGTATTTT.

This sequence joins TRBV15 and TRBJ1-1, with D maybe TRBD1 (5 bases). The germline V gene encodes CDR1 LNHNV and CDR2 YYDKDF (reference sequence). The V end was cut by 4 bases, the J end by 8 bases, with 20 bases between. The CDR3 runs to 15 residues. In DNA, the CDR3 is TGTGCCACCAGCATAGGTGTTTTCGGAAGGGGAGAAGCTTTCTTT. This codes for CATSIGVFGRGEAFF.

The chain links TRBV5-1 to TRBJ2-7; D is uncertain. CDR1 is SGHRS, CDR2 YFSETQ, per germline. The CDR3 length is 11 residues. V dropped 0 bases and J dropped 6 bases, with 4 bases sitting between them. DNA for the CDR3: TGCGCCAGCAGCTTGGAGGCCGAGCAGTACTTC. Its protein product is CASSLEAEQYF. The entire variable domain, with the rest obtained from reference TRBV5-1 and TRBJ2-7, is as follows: KAGVTQTPRYLIKTRGQQVTLSCSPISGHRSVSWYQQTPGQGLQFLFEYFSETQRNKGNFPGRFSGRQFSNSRSEMNVSTLELGDSALYLCASSLEAEQYFGPGTRLTVT.

CDR3 region: CASSIAPLQSSMNTEAFF. The CDR3 coding sequence is TGTGCCAGTAGTATAGCTCCGCTACAATCCTCCATGAACACTGAAGCTTTCTTT. The rearrangement uses TRBV19 and TRBJ1-1; D gene uncertain. The V end lost 1 base, the J end lost 0 bases, and 18 bases lay between the germline ends. The CDR3 spans 18 residues. Germline V gene data show CDR1 as LNHDA and CDR2 as SQIVND (reference sequence).

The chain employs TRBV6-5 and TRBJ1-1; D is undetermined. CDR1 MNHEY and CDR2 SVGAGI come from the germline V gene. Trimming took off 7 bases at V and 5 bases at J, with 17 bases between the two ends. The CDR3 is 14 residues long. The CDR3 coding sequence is TGTGCCAGCAAATACCCTGGCGGTGGAACTGAAGCTTTCTTT. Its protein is CASKYPGGGTEAFF.

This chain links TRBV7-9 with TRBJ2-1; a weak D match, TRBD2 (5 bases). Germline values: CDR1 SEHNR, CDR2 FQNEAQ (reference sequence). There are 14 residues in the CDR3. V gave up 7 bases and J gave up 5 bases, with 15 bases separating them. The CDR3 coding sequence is TGTGCCAGCAAAGAACTAGACGGCCACAATGAGCAGTTCTTC. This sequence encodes CASKELDGHNEQFF.

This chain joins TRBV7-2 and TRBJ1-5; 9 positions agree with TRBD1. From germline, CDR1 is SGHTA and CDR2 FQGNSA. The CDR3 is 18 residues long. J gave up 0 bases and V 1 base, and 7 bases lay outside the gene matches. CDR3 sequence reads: CASSLGAGTGNSNQPQHF. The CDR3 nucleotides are TGTGCCAGCAGCTTAGGGGCCGGGACAGGGAATAGCAATCAGCCCCAGCATTTT.

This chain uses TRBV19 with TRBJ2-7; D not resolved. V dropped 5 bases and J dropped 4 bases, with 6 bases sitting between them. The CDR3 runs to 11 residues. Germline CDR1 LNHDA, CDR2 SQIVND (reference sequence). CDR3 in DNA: TGTGCCAGTAGTTATAATTACGAGCAGTACTTC. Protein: CASSYNYEQYF.

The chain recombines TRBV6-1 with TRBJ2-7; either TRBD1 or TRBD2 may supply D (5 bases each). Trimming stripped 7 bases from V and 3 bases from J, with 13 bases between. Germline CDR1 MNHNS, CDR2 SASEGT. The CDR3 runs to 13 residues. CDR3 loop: CASTPGAFYEQYF. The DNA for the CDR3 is TGTGCCAGCACCCCCGGGGCTTTCTACGAGCAGTACTTC.

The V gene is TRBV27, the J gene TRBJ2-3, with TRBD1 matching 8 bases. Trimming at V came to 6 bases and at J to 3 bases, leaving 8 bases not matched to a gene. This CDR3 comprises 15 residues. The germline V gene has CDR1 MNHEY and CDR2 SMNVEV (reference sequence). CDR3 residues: CASSGPGGWTDTQYF. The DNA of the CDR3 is TGTGCCAGCAGCGGCCCAGGGGGCTGGACAGATACGCAGTATTTT.

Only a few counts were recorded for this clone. Written as DNA, the CDR3 is TGCGCCAGCAGTGAGTCGACTACAGGACTTACTCAAGAGACCCAGTACTTC. Residues: CASSESTTGLTQETQYF. The chain employs TRBV10-2 and TRBJ2-5, with D perhaps matching TRBD1 or TRBD2 (5 bases each). V was clipped by 0 bases and J by 2 bases, with 16 bases between them. This CDR3 is 17 amino acids long. In germline, CDR1 is WSHSY, CDR2 SAAADI.

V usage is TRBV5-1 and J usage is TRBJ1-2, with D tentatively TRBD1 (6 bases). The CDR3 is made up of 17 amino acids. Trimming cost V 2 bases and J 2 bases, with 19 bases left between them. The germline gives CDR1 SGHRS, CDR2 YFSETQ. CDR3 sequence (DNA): TGCGCCAGCAGCTTTTACCAGGGGAGGGGCCCGAACTATGGCTACACCTTC. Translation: CASSFYQGRGPNYGYTF.